This TCR beta chain was identified in a study of T cell responses to AZD1222 COVID-19 vaccine. The germline V gene encodes CDR1 MNHEY and CDR2 SVGEGT. The length of the CDR3 is 14 residues. J gave up 5 bases and V 4 bases, and 6 bases lay outside the gene matches. Data came from immunoSEQ multiplex PCR; TCRdb stores just in-frame clones and leaves some out. The sample includes 100,000 to 150,000 clones, roughly 90% of them seen just once. The input for sequencing was peripheral blood, taken 28 days after the second AZD1222 dose. This TCR came from an adult who received the AZD1222 COVID-19 vaccine. This chain joins TRBV6-2 or TRBV6-3 and TRBJ1-1, with 8 bases that match TRBD1. DNA of the CDR3: TGTGCCAGCAGTTCGACAGGGGCCAGGACTGAAGCTTTCTTT. Its translation: CASSSTGARTEAFF.